A selection of T cell receptor beta chains follows, all from one sample in a study of CD8 T cells in ankylosing spondylitis. In TCRdb, the 5' RACE reads were re-called with MiXCR into one record per CDR3 protein. The sample contains roughly 700,000 distinct CDR3 sequences, under 20% of which appear only once. The source material was blood, either unsorted or a sorted T cell fraction (not recorded which). The receptors here all came from a male donor with ankylosing spondylitis. Each CDR3 is given with its conserved first and last residue. D genes are given only for firm matches. Clone size is not always given. Where it is, it says once, few, many or a class for expanded clones.

TRBV20-1	NA	NA	TRBJ1-2	TGCAGTGCTAGAGAGAACGTTGGGGGCCTGGGTGGCTACACCTTC	CSARENVGGLGGYTF
TRBV20-1	NA	NA	TRBJ2-7	TGCAGTGCTAGAGACGGAGGGCAGGGGATTTACGAGCAGTACTTC	CSARDGGQGIYEQYF
TRBV6-5	NA	TRBD2	TRBJ2-7	TGTGCCAGCAGTTACTCTAGCGGGAGGTCCGAGCAGTACTTC	CASSYSSGRSEQYF
TRBV7-2	NA	NA	TRBJ1-3	TGTGCCAGCAGCTTAGGGGGCCCGAACTCTGGAAACACCATATATTTT	CASSLGGPNSGNTIYF
TRBV29-1	NA	NA	TRBJ2-1	TGCAGCGCCAGAACTAGCATTTCCTACAATGAGCAGTTCTTC	CSARTSISYNEQFF
TRBV28	few	NA	TRBJ2-4	TGTGCCAGCAGTCCCAGAGGGGCAGCCAAAAACATTCAGTACTTC	CASSPRGAAKNIQYF
TRBV6-1	many	NA	TRBJ1-2	TGTGCCAGCAGTGAAGCCCGGTATGGCTACACCTTC	CASSEARYGYTF
TRBV4-3	NA	NA	TRBJ1-2	TGCGCCAGCAGCCAAGATCGGGGGGGATGGAGCTATGGCTACACCTTC	CASSQDRGGWSYGYTF
TRBV5-5	NA	NA	TRBJ1-5	TGTGCCATCAGCTTGGAGGGGGTTAGCAATCAGCCCCAGCATTTT	CAISLEGVSNQPQHF
TRBV19	NA	NA	TRBJ2-4	TGTGCCAGTAGTATGAGGCCTTTTCTCGAAAACATTCAGTACTTC	CASSMRPFLENIQYF
TRBV29-1	NA	NA	TRBJ2-7	TGCAGCATCCGACTAGATAACTCCTACGAGCAGTACTTC	CSIRLDNSYEQYF
TRBV27	many	NA	TRBJ2-1	TGTGCCAGCAGTCTCGGCGGACCCTCCTACAATGAGCAGTTCTTC	CASSLGGPSYNEQFF
TRBV9	few	NA	TRBJ1-4	TGTGCCAGCAGACAGGGTGAAAAACTGTTTTTT	CASRQGEKLFF
TRBV5-8	NA	NA	TRBJ1-1	TGTGCCAGCAACCTTGGGGGAGTCCGAGCTTTCTTT	CASNLGGVRAFF
TRBV29-1	NA	NA	TRBJ2-7	TGCAGCGTTGAAGAAGGGCAGGGGCGTTCCTACGAGCAGTACTTC	CSVEEGQGRSYEQYF
TRBV7-9	NA	NA	TRBJ2-1	TGTGCCAGCAGCTTAGAGGGCGGGCCTTTCAATGAGCAGTTCTTC	CASSLEGGPFNEQFF
TRBV10-2	NA	NA	TRBJ2-5	TGCGCCAGCACCGCGGGGTACCAAGAGACCCAGTACTTC	CASTAGYQETQYF
TRBV5-5	few	NA	TRBJ2-2	TGTGCCAGCAGCTTAAGGGTTGCCGCGAACACCGGGGAGCTGTTTTTT	CASSLRVAANTGELFF
TRBV5-1	NA	TRBD1	TRBJ1-6	TGCGCCAGCAGCCAGACCGGGACAGGGAATTCACCCCTCCACTTT	CASSQTGTGNSPLHF
TRBV19	NA	NA	TRBJ2-1	TGTGCCAGTAGCCCTGAGGGGGTATACTCCTACAATGAGCAGTTCTTC	CASSPEGVYSYNEQFF